Shown below are 25 T cell receptor beta chains from a single sample sequenced in a study of cytomegalovirus exposure and HLA in healthy donors. The PCR made use of 60 Vbeta and 13 Jbeta primers. Sequenced by immunoSEQ multiplex PCR; TCRdb stores in-frame clones only, minus some. Here the sample spans 150,000 to 200,000 clones, more than 65% being singletons. The sequenced material came from PBMCs. The receptor source for this set is a woman under 40 in good health and CMV-seropositive.

V gene TRBV29-1 combines with J gene TRBJ1-2; maybe TRBD1 (5 bases). CDR1 and CDR2 (germline): SQVTM, ANQGSEA. Between the trimmed V and J ends, which lost 6 bases and 6 bases, there was a span of 11 bases. The CDR3 length is 11 residues. The CDR3 coding sequence is TGCAGCGTCCCAACGGGGGATGGCTACACCTTC. It codes for CSVPTGDGYTF.

This chain connects TRBV7-8 to TRBJ1-5; no firm D call. Trimming left V 0 bases short and J 2 bases short, with 8 bases between. Germline CDR1 reads SGHVS; CDR2 reads FQNEAQ. The CDR3 totals 15 residues. The CDR3 bases are TGTGCCAGCAGCTTAGCAGTTCTAGGCAATCAGCCCCAGCATTTT. Amino acids: CASSLAVLGNQPQHF.

V usage is TRBV6-5 and J usage is TRBJ1-5, with D maybe TRBD1 (5 bases). Trimming shortened V by 4 bases and J by 3 bases, and 13 bases separated the two germline ends. Germline loops: CDR1 MNHEY, CDR2 SVGAGI. The CDR3 sequence is 15 residues long. CDR3 sequence: CASSLGQGLNQPQHF. The CDR3 nucleotides are TGTGCCAGCAGTTTGGGGCAGGGACTCAATCAGCCCCAGCATTTT.

This chain uses TRBV6-5 with TRBJ1-1; the D is unclear. The germline gives CDR1 MNHEY, CDR2 SVGAGI. Trimming left V 7 bases short and J 7 bases short, with 10 bases between. This CDR3 is 11 amino acids long. CDR3 amino acids: CASTLGVEAFF. CDR3 nucleotide sequence: TGTGCCAGCACCCTGGGCGTTGAAGCTTTCTTT.

V is TRBV19 and J is TRBJ1-1, with a tentative D call TRBD1 (6 bases). The germline V gene encodes CDR1 LNHDA and CDR2 SQIVND (reference sequence). The V end lost 7 bases, the J end lost 3 bases, and 12 bases lay between the germline ends. CDR3 length equals 13 residues. CDR3 sequence (DNA): TGTGCCAGTACCCCCACAGGGTACACTGAAGCTTTCTTT. Translation gives CASTPTGYTEAFF.

The chain employs TRBV14 and TRBJ2-7; 9 nucleotides line up with TRBD2. V dropped 1 base and J dropped 2; count of bases not matched to a gene: 6. Germline V gene data show CDR1 as SGHDN and CDR2 as FVKESK. CDR3 length: 16 residues. The CDR3 here is CASSQVTGLAAYEQYF. DNA for the CDR3: TGTGCCAGCAGCCAAGTAACGGGACTAGCAGCCTACGAGCAGTACTTC.

The chain recombines TRBV5-1 with TRBJ2-3, with TRBD2 matching 9 bases. The germline V gene has CDR1 SGHRS and CDR2 YFSETQ. The trim removed 5 bases at V and 0 bases at J, leaving 13 bases unmatched. The CDR3 has 18 amino acids. The CDR3 DNA is TGCGCCAGCAGGCAGGACGTGGCTAGCGGGGCCAGCACAGATACGCAGTATTTT. This codes for CASRQDVASGASTDTQYF. The complete variable domain, with remaining parts taken from reference TRBV5-1 and TRBJ2-3, reads KAGVTQTPRYLIKTRGQQVTLSCSPISGHRSVSWYQQTPGQGLQFLFEYFSETQRNKGNFPGRFSGRQFSNSRSEMNVSTLELGDSALYLCASRQDVASGASTDTQYFGPGTRLTVL.

The chain employs TRBV27 and TRBJ2-7, with D unclear. CDR1 and CDR2 from the germline V gene are MNHEY and SMNVEV (reference sequence). The CDR3 is 13 residues long. The V end was cut by 3 bases, the J end by 5 bases, with 11 bases between. CDR3 nucleotide sequence: TGTGCCAGCAGTTTGTGGGTAGAGGACGAGCAGTACTTC. Translating gives CASSLWVEDEQYF.

This clone was picked up one time. The rearrangement uses TRBV6-6 and TRBJ2-7; D ambiguous. There are 13 residues in the CDR3. Trimming took 0 bases from V and 3 from J, leaving 6 bases between them. CDR1 is MNHNY and CDR2 is SVGAGI in the germline V gene (reference sequence). The CDR3 bases are TGTGCCAGCAGTTACTCGTCATTCTACGAGCAGTACTTC. Translated: CASSYSSFYEQYF.

The V call is TRBV6-1, the J call TRBJ1-5, with TRBD1 matching 7 bases. The germline V gene encodes CDR1 MNHNS and CDR2 SASEGT. The CDR3 runs to 14 residues. With V trimmed by 4 bases and J by 3 bases, 3 bases remained unmatched. CDR3 nucleotides: TGTGCCAGCAGTGCACAGGGGCACAATCAGCCCCAGCATTTT. Translated, it gives CASSAQGHNQPQHF.

The chain joins TRBV4-2 to TRBJ2-1; D uncertain. Deletions cut 1 base from V and 7 bases from J, with 11 bases between. Looked up from germline, CDR1 is LGHNA and CDR2 is YNFKEQ. The CDR3 is made up of 14 amino acids. Here the CDR3 DNA reads TGTGCCAGCAGCCAAGTTCCGGGTCGGAATGAGCAGTTCTTC. Translation: CASSQVPGRNEQFF.

This clone showed up just a few times. V and J are TRBV6-4 and TRBJ1-5; D may be TRBD1 (5 bases). Per the germline V gene, CDR1 is MRHNA and CDR2 is SNTAGT. The CDR3 totals 13 residues. V was shortened by 3 bases and J by 3 bases, with 6 bases between the two germline ends. As DNA, the CDR3 is TGTGCCAGCAGTGAAGGGGACAATCAGCCCCAGCATTTT. Its protein product is CASSEGDNQPQHF.

The V call is TRBV21-1, the J call TRBJ2-2; the D call in the table, TRBD2, was not verified against the DNA. TRBV21-1 is an annotated pseudogene. The CDR3 has 17 amino acids. The CDR3 DNA reads as TGTGCCAGCAGCAAAGCGCGGTTCGGGAGGGCCTCCGGGGAGCTGTTTTTT. Amino acids: CASSKARFGRASGELFF.

The chain combines TRBV6-6 with TRBJ1-2; 9 nucleotides agree with TRBD1. Germline V gene lookup returns CDR1 MNHNY and CDR2 SVGAGI (reference sequence). The V and J ends lost 5 bases and 5 bases, in that order; junction bases with no gene match: 6. The CDR3 has 14 residues. In nucleotides, the CDR3 is TGTGCCAGCAGTGGGGACAGGGTATGGTATGGCTACACCTTC. Amino acids: CASSGDRVWYGYTF.

V gene TRBV27 combines with J gene TRBJ2-1, with TRBD2 identical over 13 bases. Per the germline V gene, CDR1 is MNHEY and CDR2 is SMNVEV (reference sequence). Trimming took 5 bases from V and 7 from J; bases not matched to a gene: 5. The CDR3 is made up of 15 amino acids. Written as DNA, the CDR3 is TGTGCCAGCAGTCTTCGGGGACTAGCGGGAAATGAGCAGTTCTTC. Translating it yields CASSLRGLAGNEQFF.

The chain has TRBV11-1 and TRBJ1-1; D is ambiguous. Trimming took off 3 bases at V and 10 bases at J, with 9 bases between the two ends. Germline CDR1 and CDR2: SGHAT and FQDESV (reference sequence). The CDR3 is 11 residues long. CDR3 sequence reads: CASSLTGIAFF. The CDR3 nucleotides read TGTGCCAGCAGCTTGACGGGAATAGCTTTCTTT.

This clone occurred once. J is TRBJ2-7 and V is TRBV7-2; TRBD2 is a possible D gene (6 bases). Germline-derived CDR1 and CDR2 are SGHTA and FQGNSA. The CDR3 is made up of 14 amino acids. The V end lost 5 bases, the J end lost 2 bases, and 13 bases lay between the germline ends. The CDR3 region has the DNA TGTGCCAGCAGCCCCCGGGGGAATGCCTACGAGCAGTACTTC. This encodes CASSPRGNAYEQYF. The full variable domain, completed using reference TRBV7-2 and TRBJ2-7, is GAGVSQSPSNKVTEKGKDVELRCDPISGHTALYWYRQSLGQGLEFLIYFQGNSAPDKSGLPSDRFSAERTGGSVSTLTIQRTQQEDSAVYLCASSPRGNAYEQYFGPGTRLTVT.

V and J are TRBV4-3 and TRBJ2-2, with D maybe TRBD1 (5 bases). Germline CDR1 is LGHNA and CDR2 is YSLEER. The CDR3 contains 18 residues. Trimming stripped 4 bases from V and 2 bases from J, with 20 bases between. The DNA for the CDR3 is TGCGCCAGCAGCCTCGATAGGTCGACAGTTGTCAACACCGGGGAGCTGTTTTTT. It yields the protein CASSLDRSTVVNTGELFF.

The V gene is TRBV10-2, the J gene TRBJ1-2; tentative D call: TRBD1 (5 bases). V was shortened by 6 bases and J by 8 bases, with 10 bases between the two germline ends. Germline V CDR1 and CDR2: WSHSY, SAAADI. This CDR3 comprises 11 residues. The CDR3, as DNA: TGCGCCAGCAGCAGGGAGGGCGGCTACACCTTC. Its protein is CASSREGGYTF.

In regard to this clone: Other DNA sequences from this sample encode an identical CDR3 as well. This chain joins TRBV13 and TRBJ2-6, with 7 bases aligning to TRBD2. Germline lookup yields CDR1 PRHDT and CDR2 FYEKMQ (reference sequence). J was trimmed by 4 bases and V by 3 bases; bases with no gene match: 6. The CDR3 sequence is 16 residues long. CDR3 protein: CASSFPGGGGANVLTF. The CDR3 DNA sequence: TGTGCCAGCAGCTTTCCTGGGGGAGGGGGGGCCAACGTCCTGACTTTC. Variable domain in full (rest from reference TRBV13 and TRBJ2-6): AAGVIQSPRHLIKEKRETATLKCYPIPRHDTVYWYQQGPGQDPQFLISFYEKMQSDKGSIPDRFSAQQFSDYHSELNMSSLELGDSALYFCASSFPGGGGANVLTFGAGSRLTVL.

This clone showed up just a few times. This chain links TRBV5-1 with TRBJ2-1; a possible D gene is TRBD2 (6 bases). The germline V gene has CDR1 SGHRS and CDR2 YFSETQ. Trimming shortened V by 4 bases and J by 5 bases, and 10 bases separated the two germline ends. The CDR3 totals 13 residues. CDR3 in amino acids: CASSRGTNNEQFF. CDR3 nucleotides: TGCGCCAGCAGCCGGGGGACCAACAATGAGCAGTTCTTC.

The rearrangement uses TRBV7-9 and TRBJ2-3; D ambiguous. V lost 5 bases and J lost 0, with 6 bases in between. The CDR3 spans 13 residues. The germline CDR1 and CDR2 sequences are SEHNR and FQNEAQ (reference sequence). CDR3: CASSVQSTDTQYF. The CDR3 DNA reads TGTGCCAGCAGCGTACAGAGCACAGATACGCAGTATTTT.

The J gene is TRBJ2-3, the V gene TRBV5-6, with a weak D call TRBD1 (6 bases). This CDR3 spans 17 amino acids. With 4 bases removed from V and 6 bases from J, the gap between germline ends came to 24 bases. Per the germline V gene, CDR1 is SGHDT and CDR2 is YYEEEE. CDR3 residues: CASSPPAGESHWDTQYF. In DNA form, the CDR3 reads TGTGCCAGCAGCCCCCCCGCAGGGGAGTCTCACTGGGATACGCAGTATTTT.

The genes are TRBV5-1 and TRBJ1-2; the D is unclear. The CDR3 spans 15 residues. Germline V CDR1 and CDR2: SGHRS, YFSETQ. V was cut by 0 bases and J by 5 bases, with 14 bases left in between. This CDR3 is CASSLAAGAEYGYTF. CDR3 nucleotides: TGCGCCAGCAGCTTGGCCGCGGGCGCAGAGTATGGCTACACCTTC. The complete variable domain, with remaining parts taken from reference TRBV5-1 and TRBJ1-2, reads KAGVTQTPRYLIKTRGQQVTLSCSPISGHRSVSWYQQTPGQGLQFLFEYFSETQRNKGNFPGRFSGRQFSNSRSEMNVSTLELGDSALYLCASSLAAGAEYGYTFGSGTRLTVV.

The chain carries TRBV5-1 and TRBJ1-1, with 8 bases matching TRBD1. The V gene's germline CDR1 is SGHRS and CDR2 YFSETQ. Unmatched junction bases numbered 6, after V lost 7 bases and J lost 4 bases. The CDR3 length is 13 residues. The CDR3 loop is CASGGQGVTEAFF. The CDR3 coding sequence is TGCGCCAGCGGCGGACAGGGAGTCACTGAAGCTTTCTTT.